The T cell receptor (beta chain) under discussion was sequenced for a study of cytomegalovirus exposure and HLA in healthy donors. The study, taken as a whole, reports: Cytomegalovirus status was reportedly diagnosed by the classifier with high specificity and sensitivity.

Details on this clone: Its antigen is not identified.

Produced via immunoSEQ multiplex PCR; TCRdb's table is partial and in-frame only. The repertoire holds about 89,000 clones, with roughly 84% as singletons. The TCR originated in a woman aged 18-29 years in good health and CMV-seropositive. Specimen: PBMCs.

CDR3 in amino acids: CASSLAARPEQYF. The CDR3, as DNA: TGTGCCAGCAGCTTAGCGGCTAGACCCGAGCAGTACTTC. The chain couples TRBV7-2 to TRBJ2-7; D gene uncertain. Trimming took 0 bases from V and 6 from J, leaving 9 bases between them. There are 13 residues in the CDR3. CDR1 is SGHTA, CDR2 FQGNSA, per germline.